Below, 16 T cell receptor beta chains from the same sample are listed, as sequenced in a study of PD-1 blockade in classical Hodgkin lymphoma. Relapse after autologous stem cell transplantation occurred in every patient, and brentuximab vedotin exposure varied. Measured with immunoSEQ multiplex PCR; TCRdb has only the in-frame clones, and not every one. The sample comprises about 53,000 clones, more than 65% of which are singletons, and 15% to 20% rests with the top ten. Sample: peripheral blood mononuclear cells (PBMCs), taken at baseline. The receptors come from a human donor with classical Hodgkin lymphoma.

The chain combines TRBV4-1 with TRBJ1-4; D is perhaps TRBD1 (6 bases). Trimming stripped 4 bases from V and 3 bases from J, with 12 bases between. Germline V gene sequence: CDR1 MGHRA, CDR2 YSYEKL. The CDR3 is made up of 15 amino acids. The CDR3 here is CASSPRRTANEKLFF. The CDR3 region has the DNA TGCGCCAGCAGCCCGAGGAGGACAGCTAATGAAAAACTGTTTTTT.

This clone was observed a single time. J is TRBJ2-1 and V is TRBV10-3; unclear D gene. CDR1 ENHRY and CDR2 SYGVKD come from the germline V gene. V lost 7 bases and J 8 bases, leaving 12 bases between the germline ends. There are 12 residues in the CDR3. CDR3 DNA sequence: TGTGCCATCACCTCCGGGCTGGATGAGCAGTTCTTC. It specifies CAITSGLDEQFF.

CDR3 sequence (DNA): TGTGCCAGCAGCGGTTCCGGGACAGGGCCCTACGAGCAGTACTTC. Translating gives CASSGSGTGPYEQYF. The genes are TRBV11-3 and TRBJ2-7; 9 positions match TRBD1. Germline loops: CDR1 SGHNT, CDR2 YENEEA. The CDR3 sequence is 15 residues long. V lost 5 bases, J lost 2 bases, and 7 bases stayed unmatched.

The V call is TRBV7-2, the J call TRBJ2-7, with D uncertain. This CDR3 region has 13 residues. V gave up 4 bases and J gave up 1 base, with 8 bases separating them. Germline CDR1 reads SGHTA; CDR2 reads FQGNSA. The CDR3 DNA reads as TGTGCCAGCAGCTATGTCCCTTCCTACGAGCAGTACTTC. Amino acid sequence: CASSYVPSYEQYF. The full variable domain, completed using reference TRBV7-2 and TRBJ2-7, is GAGVSQSPSNKVTEKGKDVELRCDPISGHTALYWYRQSLGQGLEFLIYFQGNSAPDKSGLPSDRFSAERTGGSVSTLTIQRTQQEDSAVYLCASSYVPSYEQYFGPGTRLTVT.

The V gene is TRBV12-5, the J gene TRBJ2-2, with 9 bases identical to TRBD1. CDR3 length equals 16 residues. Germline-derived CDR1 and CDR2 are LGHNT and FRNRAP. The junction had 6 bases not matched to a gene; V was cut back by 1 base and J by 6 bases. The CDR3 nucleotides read TGTGCTAGTGGTTTGGCACAGGGGGCGTACGCCGGGGAGCTGTTTTTT. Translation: CASGLAQGAYAGELFF.

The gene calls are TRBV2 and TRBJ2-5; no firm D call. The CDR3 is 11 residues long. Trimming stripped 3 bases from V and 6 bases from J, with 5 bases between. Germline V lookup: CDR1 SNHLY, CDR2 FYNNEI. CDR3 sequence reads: CASSDEKTQYF. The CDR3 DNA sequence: TGTGCCAGCAGTGACGAAAAGACCCAGTACTTC.

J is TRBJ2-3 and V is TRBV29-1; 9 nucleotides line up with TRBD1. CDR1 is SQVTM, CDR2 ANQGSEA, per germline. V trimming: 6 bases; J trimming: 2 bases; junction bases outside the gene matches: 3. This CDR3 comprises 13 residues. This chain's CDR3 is CSVRDRVTDTQYF. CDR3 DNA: TGCAGCGTGAGGGACAGGGTCACAGATACGCAGTATTTT.

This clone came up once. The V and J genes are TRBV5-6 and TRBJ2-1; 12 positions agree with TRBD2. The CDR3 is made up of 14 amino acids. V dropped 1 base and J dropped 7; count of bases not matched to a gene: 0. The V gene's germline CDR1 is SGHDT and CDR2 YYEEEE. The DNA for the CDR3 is TGTGCCAGCAGCTTGACTAGCGGGAGGAATGAGCAGTTCTTC. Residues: CASSLTSGRNEQFF.

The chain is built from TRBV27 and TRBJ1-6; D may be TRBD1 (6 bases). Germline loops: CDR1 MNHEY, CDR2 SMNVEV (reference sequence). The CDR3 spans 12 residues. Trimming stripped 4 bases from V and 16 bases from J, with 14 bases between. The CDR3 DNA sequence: TGTGCCAGCAGTTACGCGGGGCAGGGGCTCCACTTT. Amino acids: CASSYAGQGLHF.

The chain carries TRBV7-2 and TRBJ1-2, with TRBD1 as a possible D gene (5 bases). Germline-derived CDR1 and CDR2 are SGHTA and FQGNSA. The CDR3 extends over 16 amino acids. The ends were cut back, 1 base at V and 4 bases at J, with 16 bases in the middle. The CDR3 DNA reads TGTGCCAGCAGCTTAGATGGTAGGGGACTGACCTATGGCTACACCTTC. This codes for CASSLDGRGLTYGYTF.

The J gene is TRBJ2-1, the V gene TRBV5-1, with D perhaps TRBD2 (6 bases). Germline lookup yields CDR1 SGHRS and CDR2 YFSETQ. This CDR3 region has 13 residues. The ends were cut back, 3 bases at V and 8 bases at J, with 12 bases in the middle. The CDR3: CASSSLTSYEQFF. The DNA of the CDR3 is TGCGCCAGCAGCTCACTGACTAGTTATGAGCAGTTCTTC.

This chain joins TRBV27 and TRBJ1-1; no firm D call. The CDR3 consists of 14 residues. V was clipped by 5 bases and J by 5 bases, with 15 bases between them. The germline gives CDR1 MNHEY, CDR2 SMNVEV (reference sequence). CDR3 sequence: CASSPSSRGTEAFF. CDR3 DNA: TGTGCCAGCAGTCCCTCGAGCAGAGGGACTGAAGCTTTCTTT.

The CDR3 nucleotides read TGTGCCAGCAGCTTATTTGGGCTAATGAACACTGAAGCTTTCTTT. Protein sequence: CASSLFGLMNTEAFF. This chain connects TRBV7-8 to TRBJ1-1; no clear D. Germline CDR1 reads SGHVS; CDR2 reads FQNEAQ. V was trimmed by 2 bases and J by 0 bases, leaving 10 bases between them. The CDR3 contains 15 residues.

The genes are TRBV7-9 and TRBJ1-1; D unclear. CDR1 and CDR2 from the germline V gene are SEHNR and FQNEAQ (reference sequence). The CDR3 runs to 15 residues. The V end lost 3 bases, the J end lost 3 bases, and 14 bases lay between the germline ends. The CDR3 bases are TGTGCCAGCAGCTTCGGTCTTGGGGTAGACACTGAAGCTTTCTTT. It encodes CASSFGLGVDTEAFF.

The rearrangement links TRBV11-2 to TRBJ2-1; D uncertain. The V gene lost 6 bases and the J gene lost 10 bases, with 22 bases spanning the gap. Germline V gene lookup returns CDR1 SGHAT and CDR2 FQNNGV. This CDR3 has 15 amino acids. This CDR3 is CASRWSEIAVGEQFF. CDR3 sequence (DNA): TGTGCCAGCAGATGGTCCGAAATCGCTGTCGGAGAGCAGTTCTTC.

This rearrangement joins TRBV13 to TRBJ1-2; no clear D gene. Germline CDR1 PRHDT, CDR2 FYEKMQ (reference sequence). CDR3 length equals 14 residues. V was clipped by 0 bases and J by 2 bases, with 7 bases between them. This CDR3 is CASSLGRGNYGYTF. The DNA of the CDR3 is TGTGCCAGCAGCTTAGGCCGGGGAAACTATGGCTACACCTTC.